The 14 T cell receptor beta chains below come from one sample, sequenced in a study of T cell responses to AZD1222 COVID-19 vaccine. Here immunoSEQ multiplex PCR was the method, and the copy in TCRdb shows in-frame clones only, minus some. The sample yields around 70,000 clones, 88% seen once. Material: peripheral blood, obtained 28 days after the second dose of the MenACWY control vaccine. The receptor source for this set is an adult who received the MenACWY meningococcal vaccine as a control.

This sequence joins TRBV29-1 and TRBJ2-5; 10 bases line up with TRBD2. The CDR3 length is 16 residues. J gave up 4 bases and V 4 bases, and 12 bases lay outside the gene matches. Germline loops: CDR1 SQVTM, CDR2 ANQGSEA. CDR3 sequence: CSVGWRSSGRGETQYF. CDR3 nucleotide sequence: TGCAGCGTTGGCTGGCGGTCTAGCGGGAGAGGAGAGACCCAGTACTTC.

This clone came up once. This chain links TRBV9 with TRBJ2-3, with TRBD2 matching 14 bases. Germline values: CDR1 SGDLS, CDR2 YYNGEE. The CDR3 totals 16 residues. Trimming cost V 4 bases and J 7 bases; bases outside gene matches: 8. CDR3 sequence (DNA): TGTGCCAGCAGCCCAGGGACTAGCGGGAGTTGGAATACGCAGTATTTT. Translating it yields CASSPGTSGSWNTQYF.

The chain combines TRBV15 with TRBJ1-2; 9 positions match TRBD1. Trimming cost V 1 base and J 10 bases; bases outside gene matches: 4. The CDR3 extends over 13 amino acids. Germline V gene lookup returns CDR1 LNHNV and CDR2 YYDKDF (reference sequence). This CDR3 is CATSRGQGEPYTF. The CDR3 nucleotides read TGTGCCACCAGCAGAGGACAGGGGGAACCCTACACCTTC.

This chain connects TRBV30 to TRBJ1-6; TRBD1 might be the D (6 bases). The CDR3 contains 12 residues. The germline gives CDR1 GTSNPN, CDR2 SVGIG (reference sequence). Between the trimmed V and J ends, which lost 3 bases and 10 bases, there was a span of 10 bases. The CDR3, as DNA: TGTGCCTGGAGACAGGGTGGCTCACCCCTCCACTTT. Protein product: CAWRQGGSPLHF.

This chain uses TRBV5-1 with TRBJ1-6; D is ambiguous. The CDR3 has 14 residues. Germline V CDR1 and CDR2: SGHRS, YFSETQ. The V end lost 1 base, the J end lost 5 bases, and 7 bases lay between the germline ends. CDR3 residues: CASSLPGDNSPLHF. The CDR3 region has the DNA TGCGCCAGCAGCTTGCCAGGAGATAATTCACCCCTCCACTTT.

This chain links TRBV29-1 with TRBJ2-4; TRBD1 aligns across 7 bases. J gave up 4 bases and V 1 base, and 1 base lay outside the gene matches. This CDR3 is built from 13 residues. Germline V gene data show CDR1 as SQVTM and CDR2 as ANQGSEA. The CDR3 protein is CSVEVQGKNIQYF. CDR3 nucleotide sequence: TGCAGCGTTGAAGTACAGGGGAAAAACATTCAGTACTTC.

This clone was seen only a few times. The chain carries TRBV4-1 and TRBJ2-1; 7 bases are a match to TRBD1. The trim removed 3 bases at V and 5 bases at J, leaving 10 bases unmatched. The CDR3 has 16 amino acids. Germline CDR1 and CDR2: MGHRA and YSYEKL. The CDR3 DNA is TGCGCCAGCAGCCACGGGCGGCAAAGGGGGCACAATGAGCAGTTCTTC. This translates into CASSHGRQRGHNEQFF.

This clone was seen just once. The rearrangement links TRBV11-2 to TRBJ2-2; D remains ambiguous. The CDR3 length is 13 residues. The germline V gene has CDR1 SGHAT and CDR2 FQNNGV. V gave up 6 bases and J gave up 4 bases, with 9 bases separating them. The CDR3 here is CASSNLLTGELFF. The CDR3 nucleotides read TGTGCCAGCAGTAATCTCCTCACCGGGGAGCTGTTTTTT.

The gene calls are TRBV4-1 and TRBJ2-5, with TRBD2 matching 7 bases. CDR1 is MGHRA and CDR2 is YSYEKL in the germline V gene. The CDR3 covers 13 residues. Losses at the gene ends were 4 bases for V and 4 bases for J; bases not matched to a gene: 3. CDR3 region: CASSRTSVETQYF. CDR3 nucleotide sequence: TGCGCCAGCAGCCGTACTAGCGTAGAGACCCAGTACTTC.

The chain links TRBV28 to TRBJ2-3; a possible D gene is TRBD2 (6 bases). Per germline, CDR1 MDHEN and CDR2 SYDVKM. Between the trimmed V and J ends, which lost 5 bases and 2 bases, there was a span of 8 bases. The CDR3 sequence is 13 residues long. CDR3 loop: CASSGLFTDTQYF. CDR3 bases: TGTGCCAGCAGTGGACTATTCACAGATACGCAGTATTTT.

The chain links TRBV9 to TRBJ2-7, with 9 bases lining up with TRBD1. This CDR3 is built from 13 residues. Trimming cost V 4 bases and J 5 bases; bases outside gene matches: 4. Germline V lookup: CDR1 SGDLS, CDR2 YYNGEE. The CDR3 bases are TGTGCCAGCAGCACGGGACAGGGCAACGAGCAGTACTTC. Its protein is CASSTGQGNEQYF.

The genes are TRBV25-1 and TRBJ1-3; no reliable D call. Germline CDR1 MGHDK, CDR2 SYGVNS. The V end lost 3 bases, the J end lost 0 bases, and 12 bases lay between the germline ends. CDR3 length equals 16 residues. CDR3 DNA: TGTGCCAGCAGTGAGGGATACAGAACCTCTGGAAACACCATATATTTT. This gives the protein CASSEGYRTSGNTIYF.

The chain is built from TRBV7-6 and TRBJ1-4, with D hard to call. The length of the CDR3 is 17 residues. The V end was cut by 5 bases, the J end by 0 bases, with 16 bases between. Germline CDR1 is SGHVS and CDR2 is FNYEAQ. The CDR3 region is CASSPHPPFPTNEKLFF. The DNA of the CDR3 is TGTGCCAGCAGCCCCCACCCCCCATTTCCAACTAATGAAAAACTGTTTTTT.

The chain has TRBV9 and TRBJ2-3; D remains unclear. V was pared by 0 bases and J by 4 bases, with 3 bases between. CDR3 size: 12 residues. In germline, CDR1 is SGDLS, CDR2 YYNGEE. CDR3 bases: TGTGCCAGCAGCGTAGATGCAGATACGCAGTATTTT. It codes for CASSVDADTQYF.